This T cell receptor (beta chain) appears in the sequencing data of a study of blood T cells in healthy people across ages. General observations from the study: Researchers deemed the diversity estimates from one million T cells underestimates. Expanded clonotype shifts may have been confounded, as the donors had an unknown CMV status. A roughly linear fall in TCR beta diversity per million T cells was seen with increasing age.

This clonotype came up many times. As yet, its antigen is unknown. A J-beta primer mix and a sample-barcoded 5' primer were used in a second PCR of about 6 to 12 cycles. Every single cDNA molecule received a tag from a template-switch adaptor with 12 random nucleotides. TCRdb re-analysed the 5' RACE reads in MiXCR, keeping a single row per CDR3 protein. The sample shows roughly 700,000 distinct CDR3 sequences, roughly 49% of them seen only once. The germline gives CDR1 SQVTM, CDR2 ANQGSEA. This CDR3 is 16 amino acids long. The trim removed 7 bases at V and 6 bases at J, leaving 16 bases unmatched. Sequenced material: blood. This chain joins TRBV29-1 and TRBJ2-3; TRBD2 matches 10 bases. This sequence originates from a woman between 55 and 75 years old in good health. The CDR3 reads CSAGAWSSGSSDTQYF. The CDR3 DNA reads as TGCAGCGCTGGGGCGTGGTCTAGCGGGAGTAGTGATACGCAGTATTTT.